The rows below give T cell receptor beta chains drawn from one sample of a study of blood T cell repertoires in COVID-19. The data were produced by immunoSEQ multiplex PCR, yet TCRdb's version contains in-frame clones alone and is incomplete. The data show 140,000 or so clones, 80% seen once. The specimen was peripheral blood. All receptors come from a woman between 45 and 65 years old with acute or convalescent COVID-19. The CDR3 runs from the conserved cysteine through the conserved F or W. The order of the fields is clone size, D gene, J gene, V gene, CDR3 DNA, CDR3 protein. A D gene is named only where the DNA matches it firmly. Some rows have no size entry. The others give once, few or many, or a class for an expanded clone.

abundance: .; d_gene: .; j_gene: TRBJ1-2; v_gene: TRBV9; CDR3nt: TGTGCCAGCAGCAACCAGTGGGGGGGAAACTATGGCTACACCTTC; CDR3aa: CASSNQWGGNYGYTF
abundance: .; d_gene: .; j_gene: TRBJ1-2; v_gene: TRBV6-1; CDR3nt: TGTGCCAGCAGTGAATCTGGAGTGGGCTATGGCTACACCTTC; CDR3aa: CASSESGVGYGYTF
abundance: .; d_gene: TRBD2; j_gene: TRBJ2-1; v_gene: TRBV5-1; CDR3nt: TGCGCCAGCACCTTGAACAGCGGGGGGTCCATCGACCATGAGCAGTTCTTC; CDR3aa: CASTLNSGGSIDHEQFF
abundance: .; d_gene: TRBD2; j_gene: TRBJ2-1; v_gene: TRBV5-1; CDR3nt: TGCGCCAGCAGTCCCGGGGGGGCAGGATCCAATGAGCAGTTCTTC; CDR3aa: CASSPGGAGSNEQFF
abundance: .; d_gene: TRBD1; j_gene: TRBJ2-1; v_gene: TRBV24-1; CDR3nt: TGTGCCCCCTGGACAGGACCCCTACTCGGTGAGCAGTTCTTC; CDR3aa: CAPWTGPLLGEQFF
abundance: .; d_gene: TRBD1; j_gene: TRBJ1-1; v_gene: TRBV6-4; CDR3nt: TGTGCCAGCAGTGAACAGGGGGTAGGAACTGAAGCTTTCTTT; CDR3aa: CASSEQGVGTEAFF
abundance: .; d_gene: TRBD1; j_gene: TRBJ2-3; v_gene: TRBV7-3; CDR3nt: TGTGCCAGCAGCCCGGGACAGTCAACCACAGATACGCAGTATTTT; CDR3aa: CASSPGQSTTDTQYF
abundance: .; d_gene: .; j_gene: TRBJ1-6; v_gene: TRBV21-1; CDR3nt: TGTGCCAGCAGCAAAGGAGGTGCGGGCCCCAATTCACCCCTCCACTTT; CDR3aa: CASSKGGAGPNSPLHF
abundance: once; d_gene: .; j_gene: TRBJ2-5; v_gene: TRBV4-3; CDR3nt: TGCGCCAGCAGCCAAGCATTAGAAGAGACCCAGTACTTC; CDR3aa: CASSQALEETQYF
abundance: .; d_gene: TRBD1; j_gene: TRBJ1-1; v_gene: TRBV18; CDR3nt: TGTGCCAGCTCACCTGCAACGGACAGGGAAACTGAAGCTTTCTTT; CDR3aa: CASSPATDRETEAFF
abundance: .; d_gene: .; j_gene: TRBJ1-3; v_gene: TRBV19; CDR3nt: TGTGCCAGTAGTATCGGACAGAACTCTGGAAACACCATATATTTT; CDR3aa: CASSIGQNSGNTIYF
abundance: .; d_gene: TRBD1; j_gene: TRBJ2-6; v_gene: TRBV4-1; CDR3nt: TGCGCCAGCAGCCAAGGGGACAGAGTCTCTGGGGCCAACGTCCTGACTTTC; CDR3aa: CASSQGDRVSGANVLTF
abundance: .; d_gene: TRBD1; j_gene: TRBJ2-3; v_gene: TRBV4-3; CDR3nt: TGCGCCAGCAGCCAAGTGGGGACAGGGGGGAGGACAGATACGCAGTATTTT; CDR3aa: CASSQVGTGGRTDTQYF
abundance: .; d_gene: TRBD1; j_gene: TRBJ1-4; v_gene: TRBV6-5; CDR3nt: TGTGCCAGCAGTTTCTCTGTGGCAGGGGGTTATGAAAAACTGTTTTTT; CDR3aa: CASSFSVAGGYEKLFF
abundance: .; d_gene: .; j_gene: TRBJ1-5; v_gene: TRBV6-5; CDR3nt: TGTGCCAGCAGTTACGCGGCAGATAGCAATCAGCCCCAGCATTTT; CDR3aa: CASSYAADSNQPQHF
abundance: .; d_gene: TRBD2; j_gene: TRBJ2-7; v_gene: TRBV19; CDR3nt: TGTGCCAGTAGTCGGGCTAGCGGGGACCAAAGCTCCTACGAGCAGTACTTC; CDR3aa: CASSRASGDQSSYEQYF
abundance: .; d_gene: TRBD1; j_gene: TRBJ2-1; v_gene: TRBV2; CDR3nt: TGTGCCAGCAGTGGCGGGACAGGGTACAATGAGCAGTTCTTC; CDR3aa: CASSGGTGYNEQFF
abundance: .; d_gene: .; j_gene: TRBJ1-5; v_gene: TRBV4-3; CDR3nt: TGCGCCAGCAGCCAAGAAATCGGCGCAGGTAACAATCAGCCCCAGCATTTT; CDR3aa: CASSQEIGAGNNQPQHF
abundance: .; d_gene: .; j_gene: TRBJ1-2; v_gene: TRBV9; CDR3nt: TGTGCCAGCAGCTTGAGACAGACGGGCGGCGGCTACACCTTC; CDR3aa: CASSLRQTGGGYTF
abundance: .; d_gene: .; j_gene: TRBJ2-7; v_gene: TRBV27; CDR3nt: TGTGCCAGCAGTTTAACCCGACCGCCGGGTTACGAGCAGTACTTC; CDR3aa: CASSLTRPPGYEQYF
abundance: .; d_gene: .; j_gene: TRBJ2-7; v_gene: TRBV7-2; CDR3nt: TGTGCCAGCAGCCCGGGTACAGGGCTCTCAATAGAGCAGTACTTC; CDR3aa: CASSPGTGLSIEQYF
abundance: .; d_gene: .; j_gene: TRBJ2-7; v_gene: TRBV11-2; CDR3nt: TGTGCCAGCAGCTTAATACAGGGCGAGCAGTACTTC; CDR3aa: CASSLIQGEQYF
abundance: .; d_gene: .; j_gene: TRBJ2-5; v_gene: TRBV10-3; CDR3nt: TGTGCCATCAGTGATACAGGGTACCAAGAGACCCAGTACTTC; CDR3aa: CAISDTGYQETQYF
abundance: .; d_gene: .; j_gene: TRBJ1-6; v_gene: TRBV9; CDR3nt: TGTGCCAGCAGCGTAGATCAAGGGGTGGGTAATTCACCCCTCCACTTT; CDR3aa: CASSVDQGVGNSPLHF
abundance: .; d_gene: .; j_gene: TRBJ2-2; v_gene: TRBV7-8; CDR3nt: TGTGCCAGCAGCTTTCTTCAACTAGCCGGGGAGCTGTTTTTT; CDR3aa: CASSFLQLAGELFF
abundance: .; d_gene: TRBD1; j_gene: TRBJ1-2; v_gene: TRBV10-3; CDR3nt: TGTGCCATCAGTGAGTCGAGGCAGGGGGCGTACGGCTACACCTTC; CDR3aa: CAISESRQGAYGYTF
abundance: .; d_gene: .; j_gene: TRBJ2-7; v_gene: TRBV3-1/TRBV3-2; CDR3nt: TGTGCCAGCAGCCAAGGGCAGGGGAAGTCCTACGAGCAGTACTTC; CDR3aa: CASSQGQGKSYEQYF
abundance: .; d_gene: .; j_gene: TRBJ1-1; v_gene: TRBV2; CDR3nt: TGTGCCAGGTCGTCAAGAGCTCTGAACACTGAAGCTTTCTTT; CDR3aa: CARSSRALNTEAFF
abundance: .; d_gene: TRBD1; j_gene: TRBJ1-1; v_gene: TRBV19; CDR3nt: TGTGCCAGTAGTGGGGACAGGGGCAATGTTGAAGCTTTCTTT; CDR3aa: CASSGDRGNVEAFF
abundance: .; d_gene: TRBD2; j_gene: TRBJ2-1; v_gene: TRBV6-5; CDR3nt: TGTGCCAGCAGCCGTCGACTAGCGGGGGAACATGAGCAGTTCTTC; CDR3aa: CASSRRLAGEHEQFF
abundance: .; d_gene: TRBD1; j_gene: TRBJ1-5; v_gene: TRBV24-1; CDR3nt: TGTGCCACAGAGGGACAGGCGTATCATCTTCGGGAGCCCGCTAGCAGTCAGCCCCAGCATTTT; CDR3aa: CATEGQAYHLREPASSQPQHF
abundance: few; d_gene: .; j_gene: TRBJ1-5; v_gene: TRBV19; CDR3nt: TGTGCCAGTAGTCCCAGACAGATTCAGCCCCAGCATTTT; CDR3aa: CASSPRQIQPQHF
abundance: .; d_gene: .; j_gene: TRBJ1-3; v_gene: TRBV7-2; CDR3nt: TGTGCCAGCAGCTTAAACTGGGGAAACACCATATATTTT; CDR3aa: CASSLNWGNTIYF
abundance: few; d_gene: TRBD1; j_gene: TRBJ1-6; v_gene: TRBV7-2; CDR3nt: TGTGCCAGCAGCCTGGGACAGGGTAATAATTCACCCCTCCACTTT; CDR3aa: CASSLGQGNNSPLHF
abundance: .; d_gene: .; j_gene: TRBJ1-1; v_gene: TRBV14; CDR3nt: TGTGCCAGCAGCCAAGATACGATAGGACTCGGAACTGAAGCTTTCTTT; CDR3aa: CASSQDTIGLGTEAFF
abundance: .; d_gene: .; j_gene: TRBJ1-5; v_gene: TRBV5-6; CDR3nt: TGTGCCAGCAGCATCGGTAATCAGCCCCAGCATTTT; CDR3aa: CASSIGNQPQHF
abundance: .; d_gene: TRBD2; j_gene: TRBJ2-5; v_gene: TRBV4-1; CDR3nt: TGCGCCAGCAGCCAAGATGTAGGACTAGCGGGGGGGCAAGAGACCCAGTACTTC; CDR3aa: CASSQDVGLAGGQETQYF
abundance: .; d_gene: TRBD1; j_gene: TRBJ2-5; v_gene: TRBV7-6; CDR3nt: TGTGCCAGCAGCTTATATGGGACAGGGGTTTGGGAGACCCAGTACTTC; CDR3aa: CASSLYGTGVWETQYF
abundance: once; d_gene: .; j_gene: TRBJ1-1; v_gene: TRBV30; CDR3nt: TGTGCCTGGAGTAGAGATATGAACACTGAAGCTTTCTTT; CDR3aa: CAWSRDMNTEAFF
abundance: .; d_gene: TRBD2; j_gene: TRBJ2-7; v_gene: TRBV6-6; CDR3nt: TGTGCCAGCAGTCTCGGACTAGCGGGGGTATCCCCACGATTAAACTTC; CDR3aa: CASSLGLAGVSPRLNF
abundance: .; d_gene: .; j_gene: TRBJ1-3; v_gene: TRBV6-2/TRBV6-3; CDR3nt: TGTGCCAGCAGTTCCGGCGAGGGAGCAAACACCATATATTTT; CDR3aa: CASSSGEGANTIYF
abundance: .; d_gene: .; j_gene: TRBJ1-5; v_gene: TRBV10-3; CDR3nt: TGTGCCATCAGTGGAGGGAAGGGCCAGCCCCAGCATTTT; CDR3aa: CAISGGKGQPQHF
abundance: .; d_gene: .; j_gene: TRBJ2-3; v_gene: TRBV7-2; CDR3nt: TGTGCCAGCAGTCGAAACTTCCGCGATACGCAGTATTTT; CDR3aa: CASSRNFRDTQYF
abundance: .; d_gene: TRBD1; j_gene: TRBJ2-7; v_gene: TRBV3-1/TRBV3-2; CDR3nt: TGTGCCAGCAGCCTGGCGGAGACAGGGCACTACGAGCAGTACTTC; CDR3aa: CASSLAETGHYEQYF
abundance: once; d_gene: TRBD2; j_gene: TRBJ2-2; v_gene: TRBV6-6; CDR3nt: TGTGCCAGCAGTTTAGGGCTAGCGGACACCGGGGAGCTGTTTTTT; CDR3aa: CASSLGLADTGELFF
abundance: many; d_gene: .; j_gene: TRBJ1-2; v_gene: TRBV5-1; CDR3nt: TGCGCCAGCAGCTTTGGTCAGGGACAAACTTCTGGCTACACCTTC; CDR3aa: CASSFGQGQTSGYTF
abundance: .; d_gene: TRBD1; j_gene: TRBJ1-1; v_gene: TRBV28; CDR3nt: TGTGCCAGCAGTCGACAGGGTAACACTGAAGCTTTCTTT; CDR3aa: CASSRQGNTEAFF
abundance: .; d_gene: TRBD1; j_gene: TRBJ1-4; v_gene: TRBV19; CDR3nt: TGTGCCAGTAGTCTCGGACAGGGTCGTGAAAAACTGTTTTTT; CDR3aa: CASSLGQGREKLFF
abundance: .; d_gene: TRBD1; j_gene: TRBJ1-2; v_gene: TRBV19; CDR3nt: TGTGCCAGTAGTTCAGGACAGGGCTATGGCTACACCTTC; CDR3aa: CASSSGQGYGYTF
abundance: .; d_gene: .; j_gene: TRBJ2-1; v_gene: TRBV7-3; CDR3nt: TGTGCCAGCAGCTTAAGGGGGGACTCCTACAATGAGCAGTTCTTC; CDR3aa: CASSLRGDSYNEQFF
abundance: .; d_gene: .; j_gene: TRBJ2-3; v_gene: TRBV7-3; CDR3nt: TGTGCCAGCAGCTTAGCTAGCGCGGCTACGCAGTATTTT; CDR3aa: CASSLASAATQYF
abundance: .; d_gene: .; j_gene: TRBJ2-2; v_gene: TRBV7-9; CDR3nt: TGTGCCAGCAGCACCACAGGGTCGTACCCCGGGGAGCTGTTTTTT; CDR3aa: CASSTTGSYPGELFF
abundance: .; d_gene: .; j_gene: TRBJ1-2; v_gene: TRBV5-4; CDR3nt: TGTGCCAGCAGCTTGGATTCCGAGATCTATGGCTACACCTTC; CDR3aa: CASSLDSEIYGYTF
abundance: .; d_gene: TRBD2; j_gene: TRBJ2-2; v_gene: TRBV4-2; CDR3nt: TGTGCCAGCAGCCAAGATCCAGCGGGGGGGCGCGGGGAGCTGTTTTTT; CDR3aa: CASSQDPAGGRGELFF
abundance: .; d_gene: TRBD1; j_gene: TRBJ1-2; v_gene: TRBV6-5; CDR3nt: TGTGCCTTTGGACAGGGTCTGGACTATGGCTACACCTTC; CDR3aa: CAFGQGLDYGYTF
abundance: .; d_gene: .; j_gene: TRBJ2-2; v_gene: TRBV7-9; CDR3nt: TGTGCCAGCAGCTTAGCTAGCGCCGGGGAGCTGTTTTTT; CDR3aa: CASSLASAGELFF
abundance: .; d_gene: .; j_gene: TRBJ1-4; v_gene: TRBV4-2; CDR3nt: TGTGCCAGCAGCCAAGATAGAGGATTGGGGAGGGAGCATGCGGGAAAACTGTTTTTT; CDR3aa: CASSQDRGLGREHAGKLFF